The clone carrying this T cell receptor (beta chain) appeared once. The antigen is not known. These data belong to a study of cytomegalovirus exposure and HLA in healthy donors. The donors were members of the approximately 130-subject validation cohort (separate from the roughly 670-subject first cohort). Study results and limitations: The study labeled 150 or so TCR beta chains cytomegalovirus-associated. Using the classifier, cytomegalovirus status was reportedly diagnosed with high specificity and sensitivity.

The method was immunoSEQ multiplex PCR; TCRdb's version includes in-frame clones alone and lacks a portion of them. The sample lists about 360,000 clones, around 86% occurring once. The sequence came from a woman aged 18-35 years in good health and CMV-seronegative. Specimen: PBMCs.

DNA of the CDR3: TGTGCCAGCAGCCGGGATGGACCAGCCGGGAGGAGGACCCAGTACTTC. Its translation is CASSRDGPAGRRTQYF. The chain recombines TRBV6-6 with TRBJ2-5; 7 bases fit TRBD2. The CDR3 has 16 amino acids. Germline loops: CDR1 MNHNY, CDR2 SVGAGI (reference sequence). V was clipped by 6 bases and J by 7 bases; unmatched bases: 17.